Below are 9 T cell receptor beta chains sequenced from a single sample in a study of T cell responses to AZD1222 COVID-19 vaccine. Measured with immunoSEQ multiplex PCR; TCRdb has only the in-frame clones, and not every one. The sample holds 93,000 or so clones; 88% are singletons and the top ten take approximately 20%. The sample in question was peripheral blood, obtained on day 0 of AZD1222 vaccination. Every receptor here comes from an adult in good health.

This clone was observed a few times. The rearrangement uses TRBV6-4 and TRBJ2-3; maybe TRBD1 (6 bases). The CDR3 consists of 15 residues. The germline CDR1 and CDR2 sequences are MRHNA and SNTAGT. The ends were cut back, 0 bases at V and 1 base at J, with 8 bases in the middle. The CDR3 coding sequence is TGTGCCAGCAGTGACTCGCCAGGGGGCACAGATACGCAGTATTTT. Translation gives CASSDSPGGTDTQYF.

The genes are TRBV9 and TRBJ1-1; D is possibly TRBD1 (5 bases). The CDR3 sequence is 15 residues long. Trimming removed 0 bases from V and 1 base from J, with 10 bases in between. CDR1 is SGDLS, CDR2 YYNGEE, per germline. The CDR3 region is CASSVDGRGNTEAFF. CDR3 nucleotides: TGTGCCAGCAGCGTAGATGGGAGGGGGAACACTGAAGCTTTCTTT.

The J gene is TRBJ2-1, the V gene TRBV28, with TRBD2 identical over 7 bases. This CDR3 comprises 14 residues. CDR1 MDHEN and CDR2 SYDVKM come from the germline V gene. V shed 10 bases, J shed 0 bases, and the junction held 6 bases outside the gene matches. The CDR3 nucleotides read TGTGCCACCCTCAGCGGGATCTCCTACAATGAGCAGTTCTTC. It codes for CATLSGISYNEQFF.

The chain uses TRBV28 and TRBJ1-3; D gene unclear. CDR1 is MDHEN and CDR2 is SYDVKM in the germline V gene. The CDR3 is 15 residues long. Trimming left V 7 bases short and J 0 bases short, with 13 bases between. The CDR3 loop is CASTQTGPSGNTIYF. The CDR3 bases are TGTGCCAGCACCCAAACCGGGCCCTCTGGAAACACCATATATTTT. Combining the CDR3 with reference TRBV28 and TRBJ1-3 gives the whole variable domain DVKVTQSSRYLVKRTGEKVFLECVQDMDHENMFWYRQDPGLGLRLIYFSYDVKMKEKGDIPEGYSVSREKKERFSLILESASTNQTSMYLCASTQTGPSGNTIYFGEGSWLTVV.

The chain carries TRBV6-2 or TRBV6-3 and TRBJ1-1; TRBD1 matches at 9 bases. The CDR3 contains 14 residues. With 6 bases clipped from V and 8 bases from J, the junction kept 10 bases outside the gene matches. The V gene's germline CDR1 is MNHEY and CDR2 SVGEGT. Here the CDR3 reads CASSRPGQGLEAFF. The DNA of the CDR3 is TGTGCCAGCAGCCGTCCGGGACAGGGCTTAGAAGCTTTCTTT.

The V call is TRBV14, the J call TRBJ2-3; tentative D call: TRBD1 (5 bases). The CDR3 runs to 15 residues. The germline V gene encodes CDR1 SGHDN and CDR2 FVKESK. Trimming removed 6 bases from V and 2 bases from J, with 15 bases in between. The CDR3 coding sequence is TGTGCCAGCAGTGACCGACAGATCCTCACAGATACGCAGTATTTT. This gives the protein CASSDRQILTDTQYF.

This clone was observed a single time. The chain links TRBV9 to TRBJ1-1; D possibly corresponds to TRBD1 (6 bases). The CDR3 extends over 14 amino acids. V lost 0 bases, J lost 5 bases, and 11 bases lay in between. Germline assignment: CDR1 SGDLS and CDR2 YYNGEE. The CDR3 DNA follows: TGTGCCAGCAGCGTAGTGCAGGGGAGGACTGAAGCTTTCTTT. Its protein is CASSVVQGRTEAFF.

CDR3 in DNA: TGTGCCAGCAGCAACCTAGGGGTCGACTATGGCTACACCTTC. Amino acid sequence: CASSNLGVDYGYTF. The chain carries TRBV7-2 and TRBJ1-2, with TRBD1 as a possible D gene (5 bases). V shed 5 bases and J shed 3 bases, with 13 bases lying between them. CDR3 length: 14 amino acids. CDR1 is SGHTA, CDR2 FQGNSA, per germline.

The V and J genes are TRBV28 and TRBJ2-7; a weak D match, TRBD1 (6 bases). Germline CDR1 reads MDHEN; CDR2 reads SYDVKM. The V end lost 3 bases, the J end lost 2 bases, and 11 bases lay between the germline ends. The CDR3 is 14 residues long. The CDR3 loop reads CASSFPHRAYEQYF. DNA for the CDR3: TGTGCCAGCAGTTTCCCCCACAGGGCCTACGAGCAGTACTTC.